This passage covers 19 T cell receptor beta chains from one sample sequenced in a study of regulatory T cells in long-lasting Graves disease. For TCR beta, libraries came from iRepertoire HTBI primers and Arm-PCR of CDR3 regions. TCRdb analysed the multiplex PCR reads with MiXCR anew, one entry per CDR3 protein. The data hold around 500,000 distinct CDR3 sequences, with approximately 12% observed a single time. Time point given: newly diagnosed GD, antithyroid drugs for less than 3 months. The TCR library was made from RNA extracted from PBMCs. Another study also made use of these data, one on T cells in Graves' hyperthyroidism and ophthalmopathy.

Material: peripheral blood mononuclear cells (PBMCs), obtained at new diagnosis, from a patient treated with antithyroid drugs. These receptors were obtained from a man aged 25 to 40 with Graves disease.

Only a few counts were recorded for this clonotype. The chain recombines TRBV20-1 with TRBJ2-7; TRBD2 matches 11 bases. Germline loops: CDR1 DFQATT, CDR2 SNEGSKA (reference sequence). Trimming removed 5 bases from V and 3 bases from J; junction bases left unmatched: 6. The CDR3 totals 14 residues. The CDR3 sequence: CSAHDGTSGYEQYF. As DNA, the CDR3 is TGCAGTGCTCATGACGGGACTAGCGGCTACGAGCAGTACTTC.

This chain uses TRBV25-1 with TRBJ2-3, with 10 bases aligning to TRBD2. This CDR3 has 18 amino acids. Unmatched junction bases numbered 10, after V lost 0 bases and J lost 4 bases. Germline CDR1 and CDR2: MGHDK and SYGVNS. The CDR3 DNA is TGTGCCAGCAGTGAATATGGCATTCTAGCGGGAGATGCAGATACGCAGTATTTT. Encoded protein: CASSEYGILAGDADTQYF. Filled out from reference TRBV25-1 and TRBJ2-3, the complete variable domain reads EADIYQTPRYLVIGTGKKITLECSQTMGHDKMYWYQQDPGMELHLIHYSYGVNSTEKGDLSSESTVSRIRTEHFPLTLESARPSHTSQYLCASSEYGILAGDADTQYFGPGTRLTVL.

Ten or more counts support this clonotype. The V gene is TRBV29-1, the J gene TRBJ2-7; 8 bases line up with TRBD1. There are 15 residues in the CDR3. Trimming took 4 bases from V and 2 from J; bases not matched to a gene: 10. Germline lookup yields CDR1 SQVTM and CDR2 ANQGSEA. The CDR3 loop reads CSVGRLRDRTYEQYF. The CDR3 DNA reads as TGCAGCGTTGGCCGTCTTAGGGACAGGACCTACGAGCAGTACTTC.

This clonotype was detected ten times or more. The rearrangement links TRBV4-1 to TRBJ1-1; no clear D gene. Deletions cut 0 bases from V and 0 bases from J, with 11 bases between. The CDR3 extends over 16 amino acids. The germline V gene has CDR1 MGHRA and CDR2 YSYEKL. CDR3 sequence: CASSQESALMNTEAFF. CDR3 DNA sequence: TGCGCCAGCAGCCAAGAGAGCGCGCTGATGAACACTGAAGCTTTCTTT.

This sequence joins TRBV18 and TRBJ1-6; tentatively, D is TRBD1 (6 bases). V was pared by 3 bases and J by 10 bases, with 19 bases between. Germline V gives CDR1 KGHSH, CDR2 LQKENI. The CDR3 extends over 16 amino acids. CDR3 in DNA: TGTGCCAGCTCACCGAAAGACAGGTCGGGGTCGTCACCCCTCCACTTT. It encodes CASSPKDRSGSSPLHF.

There are many counts of this clonotype. The chain joins TRBV27 to TRBJ2-7; D is possibly TRBD1 or TRBD2 (5 bases each). There are 14 residues in the CDR3. CDR1 and CDR2 (germline): MNHEY, SMNVEV (reference sequence). The germline V and J ends were trimmed by 2 bases and 6 bases, with 14 bases remaining between them. The CDR3 protein is CASSLIGDQGEQYF. The DNA for the CDR3 is TGTGCCAGCAGTTTAATCGGGGATCAGGGCGAGCAGTACTTC.

This clonotype was counted at least ten times. The V and J genes are TRBV7-3 and TRBJ2-1; D gene uncertain. The germline V and J ends were trimmed by 8 bases and 4 bases, with 9 bases remaining between them. CDR1 is SGHTA, CDR2 FQGTGA, per germline. CDR3 size: 12 residues. The CDR3 DNA sequence: TGTGCCAGCGGGCGCGCTTACAATGAGCAGTTCTTC. It is translated as CASGRAYNEQFF.

This clonotype was recorded many times. The rearrangement links TRBV27 to TRBJ2-7, with D tentatively TRBD1 (6 bases). The CDR3 consists of 12 residues. V was shortened by 6 bases and J by 4 bases, with 10 bases between the two germline ends. Per germline, CDR1 MNHEY and CDR2 SMNVEV (reference sequence). This CDR3 reads CASRTGKYEQYF. CDR3 in DNA: TGTGCCAGCAGAACAGGGAAGTACGAGCAGTACTTC.

This clonotype has at least ten counts. The chain carries TRBV28 and TRBJ2-1; a possible D gene is TRBD1 (5 bases). The J call is in doubt because the DNA end fits TRBJ2-5 better. The CDR3 has 14 residues. Germline V gene lookup returns CDR1 MDHEN and CDR2 SYDVKM. The CDR3 here is CASSLNGRAETQYF. CDR3 nucleotide sequence: TGTGCCAGCAGTTTAAACGGCAGGGCGGAGACCCAGTACTTC.

This clonotype was observed many times. This rearrangement joins TRBV2 to TRBJ2-5; 7 bases align to TRBD1. The J segment lost 5 bases and the V segment lost 4 bases, leaving 10 bases of the junction unmatched. Germline V CDR1 and CDR2: SNHLY, FYNNEI. CDR3 size: 15 residues. The CDR3 nucleotides are TGTGCCAGCAGTGGGGCTCTAGGGGGCCGGGAGACCCAGTACTTC. It translates to CASSGALGGRETQYF.

V and J are TRBV5-6 and TRBJ2-3, with 8 nucleotides matching TRBD1. There are 14 residues in the CDR3. Germline assignment: CDR1 SGHDT and CDR2 YYEEEE. J gave up 6 bases and V 2 bases, and 5 bases lay outside the gene matches. CDR3 bases: TGTGCCAGCAGCTTCGACAGGGGCCGGGATACGCAGTATTTT. This encodes CASSFDRGRDTQYF.

The chain carries TRBV11-2 and TRBJ2-7; the D is unclear. CDR1 and CDR2 (germline): SGHAT, FQNNGV. The CDR3 loop spans 14 amino acids. Between the trimmed V and J ends, which lost 6 bases and 7 bases, there was a span of 19 bases. The CDR3: CASSSDSTPQEQYF. The CDR3 DNA is TGTGCCAGCAGTTCTGACTCCACCCCCCAAGAGCAGTACTTC. Full variable domain (outside the CDR3, taken from reference TRBV11-2 and TRBJ2-7): EAGVAQSPRYKIIEKRQSVAFWCNPISGHATLYWYQQILGQGPKLLIQFQNNGVVDDSQLPKDRFSAERLKGVDSTLKIQPAKLEDSAVYLCASSSDSTPQEQYFGPGTRLTVT.

As concerns this clonotype: A far larger clone is only one base removed, so a read error is likely. The rearrangement links TRBV27 to TRBJ2-3; D possibly corresponds to TRBD2 (6 bases). The J call may be faulty, since TRBJ2-7 better matches the DNA end. The CDR3 is made up of 15 amino acids. Germline V lookup: CDR1 MNHEY, CDR2 SMNVEV (reference sequence). CDR3 DNA: TGTGCCAGCAGTTTACCCGGGACGGGAGACTACGAGCAGTACTTC. Residues: CASSLPGTGDYEQYF.

This chain links TRBV4-1 with TRBJ2-3, with TRBD2 matching over 8 bases. Germline-derived CDR1 and CDR2 are MGHRA and YSYEKL. This CDR3 is 16 amino acids long. The J segment lost 5 bases and the V segment lost 0 bases, leaving 7 bases of the junction unmatched. CDR3 DNA: TGCGCCAGCAGCCAAGAGAGAGGGCTAGCGGGAGATACGCAGTATTTT. It encodes CASSQERGLAGDTQYF.

The chain links TRBV19 to TRBJ1-5; 7 bases map to TRBD1. The CDR3 sequence is 16 residues long. With V trimmed by 3 bases and J by 3 bases, 8 bases remained unmatched. In germline, CDR1 is LNHDA, CDR2 SQIVND (reference sequence). Here the CDR3 DNA reads TGTGCCAGTAGTATGCGGTCCAGGGGGGCCAATCAGCCCCAGCATTTT. It yields the protein CASSMRSRGANQPQHF.

This clonotype was picked up many times. This chain links TRBV27 with TRBJ2-1; D unclear. V was clipped by 5 bases and J by 0 bases, with 17 bases between them. CDR1 is MNHEY and CDR2 is SMNVEV in the germline V gene (reference sequence). This CDR3 spans 17 amino acids. CDR3 residues: CASSTAALPSSYNEQFF. The CDR3 nucleotides are TGTGCCAGCAGTACCGCCGCCCTACCATCCTCCTACAATGAGCAGTTCTTC.

This clonotype appeared many times. The chain couples TRBV20-1 to TRBJ2-3; 9 positions agree with TRBD1. The CDR3 runs 14 residues. CDR1 is DFQATT and CDR2 is SNEGSKA in the germline V gene (reference sequence). J was trimmed by 7 bases and V by 0 bases; bases with no gene match: 5. CDR3 nucleotide sequence: TGCAGTGCTAGAGATTTGGACAGGGGCAATACGCAGTATTTT. It specifies CSARDLDRGNTQYF.

The table lists this clonotype with many counts. CDR3 nucleotide sequence: TGCAGTGCTTGCCGGGGTGGGGTCGGGGAGCAGTTCTTC. This translates into CSACRGGVGEQFF. The chain employs TRBV20-1 and TRBJ2-1; D may be TRBD2 (5 bases). The V gene lost 5 bases and the J gene lost 10 bases, with 18 bases spanning the gap. This CDR3 region has 13 residues. Per the germline V gene, CDR1 is DFQATT and CDR2 is SNEGSKA (reference sequence).

In nucleotides, the CDR3 is TGCGCCAGCAGACCTAGCGGGAGGGCCCTTTACGAGCAGTACTTC. It codes for CASRPSGRALYEQYF. The V and J genes are TRBV4-1 and TRBJ2-7; 12 bases align to TRBD2. The germline CDR1 and CDR2 sequences are MGHRA and YSYEKL. This CDR3 comprises 15 residues. V was pared by 6 bases and J by 4 bases, with 7 bases of the junction left unmatched.